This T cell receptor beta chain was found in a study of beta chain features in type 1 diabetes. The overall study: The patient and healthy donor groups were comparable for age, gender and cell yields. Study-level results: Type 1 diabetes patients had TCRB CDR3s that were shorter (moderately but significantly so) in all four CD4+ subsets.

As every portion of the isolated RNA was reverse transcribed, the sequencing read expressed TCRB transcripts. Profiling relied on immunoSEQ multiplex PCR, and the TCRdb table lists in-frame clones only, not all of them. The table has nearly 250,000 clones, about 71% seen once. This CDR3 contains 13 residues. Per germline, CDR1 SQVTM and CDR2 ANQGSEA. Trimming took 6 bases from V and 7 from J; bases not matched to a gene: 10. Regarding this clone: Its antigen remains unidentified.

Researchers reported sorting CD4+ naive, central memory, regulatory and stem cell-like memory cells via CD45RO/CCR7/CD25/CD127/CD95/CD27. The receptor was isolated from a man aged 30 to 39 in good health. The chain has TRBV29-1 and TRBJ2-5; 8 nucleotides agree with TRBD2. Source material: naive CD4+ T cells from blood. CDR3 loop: CSVGREGAGTQYF. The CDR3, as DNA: TGCAGCGTGGGTCGGGAGGGCGCCGGGACCCAGTACTTC.